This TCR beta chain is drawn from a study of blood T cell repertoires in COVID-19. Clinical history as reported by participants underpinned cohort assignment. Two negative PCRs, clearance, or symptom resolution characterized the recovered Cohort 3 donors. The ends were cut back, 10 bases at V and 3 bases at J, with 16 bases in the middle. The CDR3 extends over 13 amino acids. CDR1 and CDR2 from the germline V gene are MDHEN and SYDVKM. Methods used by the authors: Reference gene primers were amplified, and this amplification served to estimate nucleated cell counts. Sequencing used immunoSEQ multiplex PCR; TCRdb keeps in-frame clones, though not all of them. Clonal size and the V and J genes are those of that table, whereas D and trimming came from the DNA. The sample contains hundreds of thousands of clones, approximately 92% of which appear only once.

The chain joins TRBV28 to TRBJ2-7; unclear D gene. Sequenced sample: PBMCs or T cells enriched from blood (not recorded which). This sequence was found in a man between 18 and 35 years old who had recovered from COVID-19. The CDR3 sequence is CATRFPPRYEQYF. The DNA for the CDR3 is TGTGCCACCCGATTCCCTCCGCGCTACGAGCAGTACTTC.